These 20 T cell receptor beta chains came from one sample sequenced in a study of T cell changes during pregnancy in multiple sclerosis. TCRdb's table, derived via immunoSEQ multiplex PCR, lists solely in-frame clones and lacks some. The repertoire consists of some 38,000 clones, with 91% occurring once and the leading ten covering roughly 0.66%. The sample here was CD4+ T cells from peripheral blood mononuclear cells, taken in the second trimester of pregnancy. The receptor set was obtained from a female donor in good health, enrolled as a control in a pregnancy study.

The genes are TRBV5-4 and TRBJ2-7; TRBD1 agrees at 7 bases. With V trimmed by 2 bases and J by 2 bases, 7 bases remained unmatched. Germline CDR1 and CDR2: SGHNT and YYREEE (reference sequence). The CDR3 runs to 15 residues. CDR3 sequence reads: CASSLNPGGAYEQYF. In DNA, the CDR3 is TGTGCCAGCAGCTTAAATCCAGGGGGAGCCTACGAGCAGTACTTC.

The J gene is TRBJ2-5, the V gene TRBV7-2; 16 bases agree with TRBD2. CDR1 SGHTA and CDR2 FQGNSA come from the germline V gene. V trimming: 5 bases; J trimming: 5 bases; junction bases outside the gene matches: 11. There are 18 residues in the CDR3. The CDR3 nucleotides are TGTGCCAGCAGCCGTCTGGGACTAGCGGGGGGGCCCGGGGAGACCCAGTACTTC. It encodes CASSRLGLAGGPGETQYF.

The chain links TRBV7-2 to TRBJ1-3; D is perhaps TRBD1 (5 bases). V was shortened by 5 bases and J by 4 bases, with 12 bases between the two germline ends. This CDR3 is 14 amino acids long. Germline assignment: CDR1 SGHTA and CDR2 FQGNSA. CDR3: CASSAPRGGNTIYF. CDR3 coding DNA: TGTGCCAGCAGCGCCCCCCGGGGGGGAAACACCATATATTTT.

This clone appeared a few times. The chain employs TRBV18 and TRBJ1-3; tentatively, D is TRBD1 (6 bases). V shed 2 bases and J shed 4 bases, with 12 bases lying between them. Germline CDR1 KGHSH, CDR2 LQKENI. CDR3 size: 15 residues. CDR3 sequence: CASSPGRQAGNTIYF. Here the CDR3 DNA reads TGTGCCAGCTCACCAGGCCGACAGGCCGGAAACACCATATATTTT.

The rearrangement uses TRBV7-9 and TRBJ1-4; D perhaps matches TRBD1 (6 bases). Germline V CDR1 and CDR2: SEHNR, FQNEAQ (reference sequence). V was clipped by 4 bases and J by 1 base, with 10 bases between them. The length of the CDR3 is 15 residues. The CDR3 DNA sequence: TGTGCCAGCAGCTCAGGGGTTAGAACTAATGAAAAACTGTTTTTT. This sequence encodes CASSSGVRTNEKLFF.

The rearrangement links TRBV11-1 to TRBJ2-3; D possibly corresponds to TRBD2 (5 bases). Germline V CDR1 and CDR2: SGHAT, FQDESV (reference sequence). V was clipped by 5 bases and J by 5 bases, with 11 bases between them. The CDR3 loop spans 13 amino acids. The CDR3 loop reads CASSPTRGDTQYF. In DNA, the CDR3 is TGTGCCAGCAGCCCCACTCGGGGAGATACGCAGTATTTT.

The chain has TRBV7-3 and TRBJ2-1, with 9 bases matching TRBD2. Germline trimming cut 2 bases from V and 7 bases from J; bases unmatched to any gene: 9. Germline V gives CDR1 SGHTA, CDR2 FQGTGA. This CDR3 has 16 residues. The CDR3, as DNA: TGTGCCAGCAGCTTAGGTTCGCGGGGGGGCGTGAATGAGCAGTTCTTC. Its protein product is CASSLGSRGGVNEQFF.

This clone is a singleton in its sample. The chain combines TRBV11-3 with TRBJ2-7; D not resolved. With 1 base removed from V and 2 bases from J, the gap between germline ends came to 12 bases. CDR1 is SGHNT, CDR2 YENEEA, per germline. The CDR3 spans 15 residues. The CDR3 protein is CASSLGGPAPYEQYF. CDR3 nucleotides: TGTGCCAGCAGCTTAGGAGGCCCGGCACCCTACGAGCAGTACTTC.

V is TRBV6-6 and J is TRBJ2-3; TRBD2 matches at 7 bases. This CDR3 is built from 14 residues. Germline CDR1 MNHNY, CDR2 SVGAGI (reference sequence). Losses at the gene ends were 8 bases for V and 3 bases for J; bases not matched to a gene: 8. The DNA of the CDR3 is TGTGCCAGCCGTGGGGGGGGTTGGACAGATACGCAGTATTTT. Residues: CASRGGGWTDTQYF.

Of note for this clone: An end of the junction does not agree with germline; a read error may underlie this. This sequence joins TRBV7-9 and TRBJ2-7; D gene uncertain. Germline CDR1 is SEHNR and CDR2 is FQNEAQ (reference sequence). The CDR3 sequence is 11 residues long. The CDR3 DNA reads as TGTGCCAGCAGCTTACCGCCTTTAGCATTTTTC. Encoded protein: CASSLPPLAFF. Drawing the rest from reference TRBV7-9 and TRBJ2-7, the complete variable domain is DTGVSQNPRHKITKRGQNVTFRCDPISEHNRLYWYRQTLGQGPEFLTYFQNEAQLEKSRLLSDRFSAERPKGSFSTLEIQRTEQGDSAMYLCASSLPPLAFFGPGTRLTVT.

The chain is built from TRBV10-2 and TRBJ2-7; TRBD2 is a possible D gene (6 bases). The CDR3 covers 15 residues. The V gene lost 0 bases and the J gene lost 3 bases, with 12 bases spanning the gap. Germline assignment: CDR1 WSHSY and CDR2 SAAADI. The chain's CDR3 is CASSESSRGRYEQYF. The CDR3 DNA reads TGCGCCAGCAGTGAGTCTTCGCGGGGCCGCTACGAGCAGTACTTC.

Worth noting for this clone: One end of the junction varies from germline; a read error may be responsible. This sequence joins TRBV7-7 and TRBJ2-3; D might be TRBD2 (6 bases). The V gene's germline CDR1 is SSHAT and CDR2 FNYEAQ (reference sequence). There are 15 residues in the CDR3. CDR3 bases: TGTGCTAGCAGCCGAGGGACTGGCCTGTTGGATACGCAGTATTTT. Translating it yields CASSRGTGLLDTQYF.

The rearrangement links TRBV28 to TRBJ1-1; tentatively, D is TRBD1 (6 bases). The CDR3 covers 15 residues. Germline V gene lookup returns CDR1 MDHEN and CDR2 SYDVKM. V lost 1 base and J 1 base, leaving 10 bases between the germline ends. DNA for the CDR3: TGTGCCAGCAGTTTATCTGGACAGCCGAACACTGAAGCTTTCTTT. This translates into CASSLSGQPNTEAFF.

J is TRBJ2-1 and V is TRBV4-3; TRBD1 is a possible D gene (6 bases). V was trimmed by 0 bases and J by 8 bases, leaving 11 bases between them. Germline V lookup: CDR1 LGHNA, CDR2 YSLEER. This CDR3 has 14 residues. The CDR3 sequence is CASSQDWRTDEQFF. The CDR3 DNA follows: TGCGCCAGCAGCCAAGACTGGAGGACAGATGAGCAGTTCTTC.

This clone was found once. The chain uses TRBV10-1 and TRBJ1-4; D is uncertain. Germline V lookup: CDR1 WNHNN, CDR2 SYGVQD (reference sequence). This CDR3 contains 14 residues. Trimming took 11 bases from V and 7 from J, leaving 20 bases between them. CDR3 nucleotides: TGCGCCGTCAGCTCTTGGTCTCGCGGTGAAAAACTGTTTTTT. Translating gives CAVSSWSRGEKLFF.

The chain carries TRBV19 and TRBJ1-5; TRBD1 matches 10 bases. This CDR3 spans 17 amino acids. From germline, CDR1 is LNHDA and CDR2 SQIVND (reference sequence). J gave up 0 bases and V 8 bases, and 10 bases lay outside the gene matches. CDR3 residues: CASSDGTGAISNQPQHF. In DNA form, the CDR3 reads TGTGCCAGTTCCGACGGGACAGGGGCGATTAGCAATCAGCCCCAGCATTTT.

The genes are TRBV29-1 and TRBJ2-5; the D is unclear. Germline V gene lookup returns CDR1 SQVTM and CDR2 ANQGSEA. V was clipped by 4 bases and J by 2 bases, with 14 bases between them. The CDR3 covers 14 residues. CDR3: CSVARGSKQETQYF. The CDR3 DNA reads TGCAGCGTTGCTCGCGGATCAAAACAAGAGACCCAGTACTTC.

This rearrangement joins TRBV13 to TRBJ2-1, with 7 bases aligning to TRBD2. The CDR3 extends over 15 amino acids. The germline V gene has CDR1 PRHDT and CDR2 FYEKMQ (reference sequence). V lost 5 bases, J lost 8 bases, and 12 bases stayed unmatched. The CDR3 loop reads CASSPRLAGADEQFF. The CDR3 coding sequence is TGTGCCAGCAGCCCCCGACTAGCCGGAGCGGATGAGCAGTTCTTC.

The V gene is TRBV9, the J gene TRBJ2-3, with 9 bases lining up with TRBD2. The length of the CDR3 is 17 residues. CDR1 and CDR2 (germline): SGDLS, YYNGEE. V lost 0 bases, J lost 8 bases, and 13 bases stayed unmatched. CDR3 protein: CASSVATGGGAPGTQYF. The CDR3 region has the DNA TGTGCCAGCAGCGTAGCTACTGGCGGGGGGGCACCGGGTACGCAGTATTTT.

The V call is TRBV9, the J call TRBJ1-6; the D is unclear. The CDR3 has 12 residues. Germline CDR1 and CDR2: SGDLS and YYNGEE. Deletions cut 3 bases from V and 6 bases from J, with 4 bases between. The CDR3 coding sequence is TGTGCCAGCAGCGCTAGTAATTCACCCCTCCACTTT. This translates into CASSASNSPLHF. Based on the CDR3 plus reference TRBV9 and TRBJ1-6, the full variable domain is DSGVTQTPKHLITATGQRVTLRCSPRSGDLSVYWYQQSLDQGLQFLIQYYNGEERAKGNILERFSAQQFPDLHSELNLSSLELGDSALYFCASSASNSPLHFGNGTRLTVT.